Below, 8 T cell receptor beta chains from the same sample are listed, as sequenced in a study of blood T cell repertoires in COVID-19. Clones were read by immunoSEQ multiplex PCR, and TCRdb kept only the in-frame ones, dropping some. Of roughly 250,000 clones in the sample, around 85% are singletons; the top ten hold 1.9%. Sequencing was carried out using PBMCs or T cells enriched from blood (not recorded which). Receptors were obtained from a woman between 45 and 65 years old who had recovered from COVID-19.

The chain carries TRBV7-9 and TRBJ2-5, with 10 bases matching TRBD1. Per the germline V gene, CDR1 is SEHNR and CDR2 is FQNEAQ (reference sequence). Trimming cost V 0 bases and J 3 bases; bases outside gene matches: 4. The CDR3 is 16 residues long. The CDR3: CASSLAGTGAKETQYF. Written as DNA, the CDR3 is TGTGCCAGCAGCTTAGCCGGGACAGGGGCTAAAGAGACCCAGTACTTC.

This clone was recorded once. The chain joins TRBV2 to TRBJ2-3; 8 nucleotides match TRBD2. The CDR3 extends over 17 amino acids. Germline V gene data show CDR1 as SNHLY and CDR2 as FYNNEI. V was pared by 4 bases and J by 3 bases, with 12 bases of the junction left unmatched. Here the CDR3 DNA reads TGTGCCAGCAGTGTTAGCGGGACTAGGAGGAGTACAGATACGCAGTATTTT. It codes for CASSVSGTRRSTDTQYF.

This sequence joins TRBV18 and TRBJ1-1; D ambiguous. Trimming left V 8 bases short and J 1 base short, with 11 bases between. Germline V gene sequence: CDR1 KGHSH, CDR2 LQKENI. This CDR3 is 13 amino acids long. The CDR3 is CASTTRGNTEAFF. CDR3 DNA sequence: TGTGCCAGCACGACCCGGGGGAACACTGAAGCTTTCTTT.

The V gene is TRBV27, the J gene TRBJ2-6, with D possibly matching TRBD1 (7 bases). Trimming cost V 7 bases and J 0 bases, with 19 bases left between them. This CDR3 region has 18 residues. In germline, CDR1 is MNHEY, CDR2 SMNVEV (reference sequence). This CDR3 reads CASMEGAYPSSGANVLTF. The CDR3 DNA is TGTGCCAGCATGGAGGGGGCGTACCCATCCTCTGGGGCCAACGTCCTGACTTTC.

The chain has TRBV7-9 and TRBJ2-1, with D possibly being TRBD2 (6 bases). V gave up 2 bases and J gave up 5 bases, with 10 bases separating them. The CDR3 contains 14 residues. CDR1 and CDR2 from the germline V gene are SEHNR and FQNEAQ (reference sequence). The CDR3 sequence: CASSLPTRDNEQFF. The DNA for the CDR3 is TGTGCCAGCAGCTTACCGACTAGGGACAATGAGCAGTTCTTC.

V gene TRBV28 combines with J gene TRBJ1-1, with D possibly TRBD1 on 6 matching bases. This CDR3 is 14 amino acids long. CDR1 is MDHEN, CDR2 SYDVKM, per germline. Trimming took off 5 bases at V and 4 bases at J, with 14 bases between the two ends. The CDR3 region has the DNA TGTGCCAGCAGTGATTGGGGGCGCGGCACTGAAGCTTTCTTT. Its translation: CASSDWGRGTEAFF.

The chain employs TRBV7-2 and TRBJ1-2, with 7 bases identical to TRBD1. The CDR3 has 13 residues. With V trimmed by 6 bases and J by 6 bases, 7 bases remained unmatched. CDR1 and CDR2 from the germline V gene are SGHTA and FQGNSA. This CDR3 is CASRSDRNHGYTF. In DNA, the CDR3 is TGTGCCAGCAGATCGGACAGGAACCATGGCTACACCTTC. The full variable domain, rest sourced from reference TRBV7-2 and TRBJ1-2, is GAGVSQSPSNKVTEKGKDVELRCDPISGHTALYWYRQSLGQGLEFLIYFQGNSAPDKSGLPSDRFSAERTGGSVSTLTIQRTQQEDSAVYLCASRSDRNHGYTFGSGTRLTVV.

DNA of the CDR3: TGTGCCAGCAGTTCCGGTAATTCACCCCTCCACTTT. It codes for CASSSGNSPLHF. This chain uses TRBV28 with TRBJ1-6; D ambiguous. This CDR3 is 12 amino acids long. Trimming left V 4 bases short and J 6 bases short, with 4 bases between. Germline-derived CDR1 and CDR2 are MDHEN and SYDVKM.